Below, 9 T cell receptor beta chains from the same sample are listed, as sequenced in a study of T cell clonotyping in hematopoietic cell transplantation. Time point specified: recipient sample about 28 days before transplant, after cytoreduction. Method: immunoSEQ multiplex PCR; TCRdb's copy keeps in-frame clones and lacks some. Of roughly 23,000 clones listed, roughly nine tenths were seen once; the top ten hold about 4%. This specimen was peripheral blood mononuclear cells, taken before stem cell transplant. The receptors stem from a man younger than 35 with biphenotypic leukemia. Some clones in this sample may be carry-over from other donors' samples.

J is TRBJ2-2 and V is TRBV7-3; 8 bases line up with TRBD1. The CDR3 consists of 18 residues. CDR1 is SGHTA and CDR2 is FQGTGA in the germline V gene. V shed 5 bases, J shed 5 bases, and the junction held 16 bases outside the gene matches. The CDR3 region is CASSQQKNAGTGTGELFF. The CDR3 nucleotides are TGTGCCAGCAGCCAACAGAAGAACGCCGGGACAGGTACCGGGGAGCTGTTTTTT.

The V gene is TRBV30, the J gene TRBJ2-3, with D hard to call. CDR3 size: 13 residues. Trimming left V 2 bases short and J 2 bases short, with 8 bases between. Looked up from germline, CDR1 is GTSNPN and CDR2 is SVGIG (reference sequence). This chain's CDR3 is CAWSRPNTDTQYF. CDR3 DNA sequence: TGTGCCTGGAGTCGCCCTAACACAGATACGCAGTATTTT. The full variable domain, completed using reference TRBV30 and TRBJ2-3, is SQTIHQWPATLVQPVGSPLSLECTVEGTSNPNLYWYRQAAGRGLQLLFYSVGIGQISSEVPQNLSASRPQDRQFILSSKKLLLSDSGFYLCAWSRPNTDTQYFGPGTRLTVL.

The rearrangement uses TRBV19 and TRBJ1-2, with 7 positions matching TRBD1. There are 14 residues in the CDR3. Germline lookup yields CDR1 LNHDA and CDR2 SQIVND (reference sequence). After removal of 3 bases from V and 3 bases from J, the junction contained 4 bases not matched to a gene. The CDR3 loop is CASSMPGTDYGYTF. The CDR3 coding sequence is TGTGCCAGTAGTATGCCCGGGACAGACTATGGCTACACCTTC. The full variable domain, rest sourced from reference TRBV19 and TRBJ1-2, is DGGITQSPKYLFRKEGQNVTLSCEQNLNHDAMYWYRQDPGQGLRLIYYSQIVNDFQKGDIAEGYSVSREKKESFPLTVTSAQKNPTAFYLCASSMPGTDYGYTFGSGTRLTVV.

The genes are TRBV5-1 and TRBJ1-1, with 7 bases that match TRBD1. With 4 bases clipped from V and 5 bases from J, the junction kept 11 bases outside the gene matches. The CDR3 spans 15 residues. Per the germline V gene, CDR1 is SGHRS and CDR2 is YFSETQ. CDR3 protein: CASSPDRVWSTEAFF. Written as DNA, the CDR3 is TGCGCCAGCAGCCCAGACAGGGTCTGGTCTACTGAAGCTTTCTTT.

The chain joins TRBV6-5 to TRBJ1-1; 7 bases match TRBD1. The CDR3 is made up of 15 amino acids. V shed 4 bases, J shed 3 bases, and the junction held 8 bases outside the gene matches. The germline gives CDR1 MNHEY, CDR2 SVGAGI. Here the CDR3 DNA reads TGTGCCAGCAGTTTATTGGCAGGGGGATACACTGAAGCTTTCTTT. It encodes CASSLLAGGYTEAFF.

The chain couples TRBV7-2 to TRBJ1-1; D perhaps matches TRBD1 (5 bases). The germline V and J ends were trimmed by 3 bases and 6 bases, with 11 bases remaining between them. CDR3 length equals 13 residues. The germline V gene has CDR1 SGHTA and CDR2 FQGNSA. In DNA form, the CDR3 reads TGTGCCAGCAGCTTCGGGGGTGTCGCTGAAGCTTTCTTT. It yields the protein CASSFGGVAEAFF.

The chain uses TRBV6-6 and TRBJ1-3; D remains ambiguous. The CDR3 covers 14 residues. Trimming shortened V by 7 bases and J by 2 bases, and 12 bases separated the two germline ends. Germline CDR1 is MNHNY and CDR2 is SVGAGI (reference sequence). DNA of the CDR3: TGTGCCAGCACCCTGATAGGTGCTGGAAACACCATATATTTT. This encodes CASTLIGAGNTIYF.

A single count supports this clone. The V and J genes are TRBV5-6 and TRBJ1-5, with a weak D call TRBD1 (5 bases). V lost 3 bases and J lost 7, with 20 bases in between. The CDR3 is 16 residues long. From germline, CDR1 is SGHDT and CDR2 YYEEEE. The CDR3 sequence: CASSWAQQGGRQPQHF. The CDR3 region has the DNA TGTGCCAGCAGCTGGGCGCAGCAGGGCGGGAGGCAGCCCCAGCATTTT.

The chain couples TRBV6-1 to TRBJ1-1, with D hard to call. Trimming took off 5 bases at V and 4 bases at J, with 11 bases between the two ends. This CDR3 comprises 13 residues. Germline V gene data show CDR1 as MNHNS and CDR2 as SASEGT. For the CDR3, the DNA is TGTGCCAGCAGTTTGGGGATTTCCACTGAAGCTTTCTTT. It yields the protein CASSLGISTEAFF.